A selection of T cell receptor beta chains follows, all from one sample in a study of blood T cell repertoires in COVID-19. Measured with immunoSEQ multiplex PCR; TCRdb has only the in-frame clones, and not every one. The data show 200,000 or so clones, about 87% seen once. The sample was peripheral blood. The receptors come from a man in his 70s with acute or convalescent COVID-19. CDR3s include the opening cysteine and the closing phenylalanine or tryptophan. Fields, in order: V gene, J gene, clone size, D gene, CDR3 protein, CDR3 DNA. A D gene is named only where the DNA matches it firmly. Size tells how often a clone was seen (once, few, many) or the class of an expanded clone, and some rows leave it out.

>TRBV19|TRBJ1-2|.|.
CASSIETVSLYGYTF
TGTGCCAGTAGTATAGAGACAGTTTCCCTCTATGGCTACACCTTC
>TRBV19|TRBJ2-2|.|TRBD1
CASSRGTGPKTGELFF
TGTGCCAGTAGTAGGGGGACAGGGCCTAAGACCGGGGAGCTGTTTTTT
>TRBV19|TRBJ1-6|once|.
CASSITGDNSPLHF
TGTGCCAGTAGTATCACCGGGGATAATTCACCCCTCCACTTT
>TRBV20-1|TRBJ1-5|.|TRBD1
CSASAGTGETKPQHF
TGCAGTGCTAGTGCAGGGACAGGGGAAACCAAGCCCCAGCATTTT
>TRBV7-3|TRBJ2-7|.|TRBD2
CASSVSGTSLNEQYF
TGTGCCAGCAGCGTATCCGGGACTAGTCTCAACGAGCAGTACTTC
>TRBV7-2|TRBJ2-7|.|TRBD2
CASVSGRARYEQYF
TGTGCCAGCGTTAGCGGGAGGGCTAGATACGAGCAGTACTTC
>TRBV28|TRBJ2-1|.|.
CASSLPRPRSNEQFF
TGTGCCAGCAGTTTACCCCGACCTAGAAGTAATGAGCAGTTCTTC
>TRBV19|TRBJ2-7|.|TRBD1
CASKPGQGANEQYF
TGTGCCAGTAAACCGGGACAGGGGGCAAACGAGCAGTACTTC
>TRBV2|TRBJ1-1|.|.
CASSPTLQSEAFF
TGTGCCAGCAGTCCGACACTCCAGTCTGAAGCTTTCTTT
>TRBV7-2|TRBJ2-6|.|.
CASSSNTIGLTF
TGTGCCAGCAGCTCAAACACCATTGGCCTGACTTTC
>TRBV14|TRBJ2-1|.|TRBD2
CASSQDPSGPWNEQFF
TGTGCCAGCAGCCAAGATCCTAGCGGGCCATGGAATGAGCAGTTCTTC
>TRBV7-2|TRBJ2-2|.|.
CASSRARGHTNTGELFF
TGTGCCAGCAGCCGGGCTCGGGGACATACGAACACCGGGGAGCTGTTTTTT
>TRBV30|TRBJ1-2|.|.
CAWSFSGGYTF
TGTGCCTGGAGTTTCAGCGGAGGCTACACCTTC
>TRBV28|TRBJ2-3|.|TRBD2
CASSFRLAGGTDTQYF
TGTGCCAGCAGTTTTCGACTAGCGGGAGGCACAGATACGCAGTATTTT
>TRBV25-1|TRBJ1-1|.|.
CASSEFGEVEAFF
TGTGCCAGCAGTGAATTTGGGGAGGTTGAAGCTTTCTTT
>TRBV7-2|TRBJ2-3|.|.
CASSSTGWATDTQYF
TGTGCCAGCAGCTCGACGGGATGGGCCACAGATACGCAGTATTTT
>TRBV18|TRBJ2-5|.|TRBD1
CASSPAGGEETQYF
TGTGCCAGCTCACCAGCAGGGGGAGAAGAGACCCAGTACTTC
>TRBV6-5|TRBJ2-1|.|TRBD2
CASRQRERTYNEQFF
TGTGCCAGCAGACAGCGGGAGCGAACCTACAATGAGCAGTTCTTC
>TRBV6-5|TRBJ2-7|.|.
CASSLPRGSSYEQYF
TGTGCCAGCAGTCTCCCTAGAGGGTCCTCCTACGAGCAGTACTTC
>TRBV5-1|TRBJ1-4|.|.
CASSLAMAGAEKLFF
TGCGCCAGCAGCTTGGCCATGGCAGGGGCTGAAAAACTGTTTTTT
>TRBV7-2|TRBJ2-7|.|.
CASSLARAGEQYF
TGTGCCAGCAGCTTAGCGAGGGCGGGAGAGCAGTACTTC
>TRBV7-3|TRBJ2-2|few|TRBD2
CASSLMPEIYSGLAGGLNTGELFF
TGTGCCAGCAGCTTAATGCCAGAAATTTATTCGGGACTAGCGGGGGGCTTGAACACCGGGGAGCTGTTTTTT
>TRBV25-1|TRBJ2-5|.|TRBD2
CASSESGGRAFGTQYF
TGTGCCAGCAGTGAATCCGGCGGGAGGGCGTTCGGGACCCAGTACTTC
>TRBV10-3|TRBJ1-1|.|TRBD1
CAISSQSRPGQRNKNTEAFF
TGTGCCATCAGTTCACAAAGTAGACCGGGACAGAGAAACAAGAACACTGAAGCTTTCTTT
>TRBV7-8|TRBJ2-5|.|TRBD1
CASSSDRGETQYF
TGTGCCAGCAGCTCAGACAGGGGAGAGACCCAGTACTTC
>TRBV24-1|TRBJ2-3|few|.
CATSAGGTTGTQYF
TGTGCCACCAGTGCTGGCGGGACCACAGGTACGCAGTATTTT
>TRBV6-5|TRBJ1-5|.|TRBD1
CASSGQGGQPQHF
TGTGCCAGCTCCGGACAGGGAGGTCAGCCCCAGCATTTT
>TRBV19|TRBJ1-5|.|TRBD1
CASSIGQGYQPQHF
TGTGCCAGTAGTATAGGACAGGGATACCAGCCCCAGCATTTT
>TRBV11-2|TRBJ2-1|.|.
CASSQEGGYYEQFF
TGTGCCAGCAGCCAAGAGGGCGGGTACTACGAGCAGTTCTTC
>TRBV10-3|TRBJ1-1|.|TRBD1
CAGRTGGNTEAFF
TGTGCCGGGAGAACAGGGGGGAACACTGAAGCTTTCTTT
>TRBV29-1|TRBJ1-1|.|TRBD1
CSVHDRGRAAFF
TGCAGCGTCCACGACAGGGGGCGGGCTGCTTTCTTT
>TRBV7-2|TRBJ1-3|.|.
CASSLVTGNTIYF
TGTGCCAGCAGCTTAGTAACAGGAAACACCATATATTTT
>TRBV11-3|TRBJ2-1|many|.
CASSLAGLPGEQFF
TGTGCCAGCAGCTTAGCGGGATTGCCTGGGGAGCAGTTCTTC
>TRBV19|TRBJ2-1|.|TRBD1
CASSMFWAGGLNEQFF
TGTGCCAGTAGTATGTTTTGGGCAGGGGGCTTGAATGAGCAGTTCTTC
>TRBV29-1|TRBJ2-1|.|TRBD2
CSVEAAGLAYYNEQFF
TGCAGCGTTGAAGCGGCGGGACTAGCGTATTACAATGAGCAGTTCTTC
>TRBV3-1/TRBV3-2|TRBJ1-1|.|.
CATGGWSTEAFF
TGTGCCACCGGGGGTTGGAGCACTGAAGCTTTCTTT
>TRBV5-1|TRBJ2-5|.|.
CASSLAGGRETQYF
TGCGCCAGCAGCTTGGCGGGGGGCCGGGAGACCCAGTACTTC
>TRBV3-1/TRBV3-2|TRBJ2-1|.|.
CASSQDLGVYNEQFF
TGTGCCAGCAGCCAAGATCTAGGAGTATACAATGAGCAGTTCTTC
>TRBV3-1/TRBV3-2|TRBJ1-3|.|.
CASSQGRSSGNTIYF
TGTGCCAGCAGCCAAGGACGGAGCTCTGGAAACACCATATATTTT
>TRBV27|TRBJ2-3|.|TRBD2
CASSPGLAGDNGTQYF
TGTGCCAGCAGTCCAGGACTAGCGGGAGATAATGGTACGCAGTATTTT
>TRBV6-6|TRBJ2-1|.|TRBD2
CASSPGTSAYNEQFF
TGTGCCAGCAGCCCCGGGACTAGTGCCTACAATGAGCAGTTCTTC
>TRBV28|TRBJ2-7|few|TRBD2
CASSLGASGSYEQYF
TGTGCCAGCAGTTTAGGGGCTAGCGGGAGCTACGAGCAGTACTTC
>TRBV3-1/TRBV3-2|TRBJ2-3|.|.
CASSQGFTVADTQYF
TGTGCCAGCAGCCAAGGATTTACTGTCGCAGATACGCAGTATTTT
>TRBV6-6|TRBJ1-1|.|TRBD1
CASSGQGDRTEAFF
TGTGCCAGCAGCGGACAGGGGGATAGGACTGAAGCTTTCTTT
>TRBV28|TRBJ2-1|.|.
CASPGRPSSYNEQFF
TGTGCCAGCCCAGGAAGGCCCAGCTCCTACAATGAGCAGTTCTTC
>TRBV11-3|TRBJ2-4|.|TRBD2
CASSSREAGGVQYF
TGTGCCAGCAGCTCCCGGGAAGCGGGAGGCGTTCAGTACTTC
>TRBV6-5|TRBJ2-1|.|.
CASSPPGFQFF
TGTGCCAGCAGTCCCCCCGGGTTTCAGTTCTTC
>TRBV9|TRBJ2-2|.|.
CASSAKNGWTGELFF
TGTGCCAGCAGCGCCAAAAACGGGTGGACCGGGGAGCTGTTTTTT
>TRBV3-1/TRBV3-2|TRBJ2-3|.|.
CASSQGSGITDTQYF
TGTGCCAGCAGCCAAGGCAGCGGAATCACAGATACGCAGTATTTT